Below are 32 T cell receptor beta chains sequenced from a single sample in a study of T cells in women clearing cervical HPV infection. Only in-frame clones appear in the TCRdb table, and some are missing; sequencing was by immunoSEQ multiplex PCR. This sample's table reports around 21,000 clones. The sample was blood buffy coat. The receptors here all came from a woman aged 18 to 75 with a cervical HPV16 infection that either progressed to CIN3+ or cleared (not recorded which).

To note about this clone: Read data end 3 residues before the CDR3 end; the end is taken from the germline J gene. The gene calls are TRBV2 and TRBJ1-1; D not resolved. Trimming took 10 bases from V and 4 from J, leaving 19 bases between them. The CDR3 is made up of 14 amino acids. Germline values: CDR1 SNHLY, CDR2 FYNNEI. The CDR3 spells CATSRLLRSTEAFF. The CDR3 bases that were read are TGTGCCACCTCGCGGTTACTAAGGAGCACTGAA.

A note on this clone: The read finishes 3 residues shy of the CDR3 end, and the germline J gene is used to complete it. V gene TRBV10-3 combines with J gene TRBJ1-6; the D gene is possibly TRBD1 (6 bases). The ends were cut back, 6 bases at V and 4 bases at J, with 10 bases in the middle. This CDR3 contains 14 residues. The V gene's germline CDR1 is ENHRY and CDR2 SYGVKD. The DNA read from the CDR3 is TGTGCCATCAGCGGCGGACAGTATAATTCACCC. It yields the protein CAISGGQYNSP. The CDR3 reads in full as CAISGGQYNSPLHF.

Worth noting for this clone: The read ends 3 residues early relative to the CDR3; the germline J gene fills the gap. The V call is TRBV19, the J call TRBJ2-2, with D unresolved. This CDR3 spans 14 amino acids. V dropped 5 bases and J dropped 4 bases, with 11 bases sitting between them. CDR1 and CDR2 from the germline V gene are LNHDA and SQIVND (reference sequence). The part of the CDR3 DNA that was read is TGTGCCAGTAGTCCTCGAGGCATCACCGGGGAG. Its translation is CASSPRGITGE. The entire CDR3 is CASSPRGITGELFF.

Of note for this clone: With the read ending 3 residues before the CDR3 end, the germline J gene is used to fill in that end. The chain combines TRBV2 with TRBJ1-1; D gene unclear. This CDR3 is 14 amino acids long. Germline V gene data show CDR1 as SNHLY and CDR2 as FYNNEI. V gave up 7 bases and J gave up 0 bases, with 12 bases separating them. CDR3 sequence reads: CASTWAGMNTEAFF. Partial CDR3 DNA: TGTGCCAGCACCTGGGCGGGAATGAACACTGAA.

In the case of this clone: The read ends 3 residues early relative to the CDR3; the germline J gene fills the gap. The V gene is TRBV19, the J gene TRBJ2-1; D may be TRBD1 (5 bases). The CDR3 is made up of 13 amino acids. V gave up 6 bases and J gave up 0 bases, with 6 bases separating them. Per the germline V gene, CDR1 is LNHDA and CDR2 is SQIVND (reference sequence). CDR3 amino acids: CASRDSSYNEQFF. CDR3 bases read: TGTGCCAGTAGAGACAGCTCCTACAATGAG.

Worth noting for this clone: The CDR3 goes on 3 residues after the read ends, and that part is filled in from the germline J gene. V gene TRBV5-1 combines with J gene TRBJ2-7; 13 nucleotides align to TRBD2. The CDR3 covers 14 residues. Germline CDR1 reads SGHRS; CDR2 reads YFSETQ. Losses at the gene ends were 4 bases for V and 5 bases for J; bases not matched to a gene: 3. The CDR3 bases that were read are TGCGCCAGCAGCCCGGGGACTAGCGGGAACGAG. It codes for CASSPGTSGNE. The CDR3 reads in full as CASSPGTSGNEQYF. Complete variable domain (other parts from reference TRBV5-1 and TRBJ2-7): KAGVTQTPRYLIKTRGQQVTLSCSPISGHRSVSWYQQTPGQGLQFLFEYFSETQRNKGNFPGRFSGRQFSNSRSEMNVSTLELGDSALYLCASSPGTSGNEQYFGPGTRLTVT.

Notes on this clone: The observed sequence ends 3 residues before the CDR3 terminus, with the missing tail filled in from the germline J gene. This rearrangement joins TRBV20-1 to TRBJ2-1; 10 nucleotides agree with TRBD1. The CDR3 consists of 14 residues. Trimming removed 6 bases from V and 9 bases from J; junction bases left unmatched: 11. Germline lookup yields CDR1 DFQATT and CDR2 SNEGSKA (reference sequence). CDR3 sequence reads: CSALPTGTGVEQFF. The CDR3 DNA, read in part, is TGCAGTGCCTTACCGACCGGGACAGGGGTTGAG.

Comments on this clone: The CDR3 end falls 3 residues outside the read, so it is completed with the germline J gene. The chain uses TRBV20-1 and TRBJ2-5; the match to TRBD2 covers 15 bases. Germline V gives CDR1 DFQATT, CDR2 SNEGSKA (reference sequence). Germline trimming cut 4 bases from V and 5 bases from J; bases unmatched to any gene: 8. This CDR3 is 16 amino acids long. The CDR3 loop is CSATRTSGRGWETQYF. The DNA read from the CDR3 is TGCAGTGCTACGCGGACTAGCGGGAGGGGTTGGGAGACC.

The CDR3 DNA, read in part, is TGTGCCAGCTCACCCGAGACTAGCGGGATCAAGAATGAC. It specifies CASSPETSGIKND. The entire CDR3 protein is CASSPETSGIKNDYTF. This rearrangement joins TRBV18 to TRBJ1-2; D not certain. The read ends 3 residues before the CDR3 terminus; that terminus is restored from the germline J gene. The CDR3 contains 16 residues. Per germline, CDR1 KGHSH and CDR2 LQKENI.

To note about this clone: The read terminates 3 residues before the CDR3 end, so the remaining end is supplied by the germline J gene. J is TRBJ2-2 and V is TRBV28; unclear D gene. The CDR3 sequence is 14 residues long. Germline lookup yields CDR1 MDHEN and CDR2 SYDVKM. Trimming removed 6 bases from V and 0 bases from J, with 8 bases in between. The CDR3 loop is CASSTDSNTGELFF. CDR3 DNA (partial): TGTGCCAGCAGCACAGATTCGAACACCGGGGAG.

A word on this clone: The sequence runs out 3 residues before the end of the CDR3; the remainder is reconstructed from the germline J gene. The chain has TRBV20-1 and TRBJ1-2, with TRBD1 matching 8 bases. This CDR3 comprises 13 residues. V was clipped by 6 bases and J by 3 bases; unmatched bases: 6. Germline V CDR1 and CDR2: DFQATT, SNEGSKA (reference sequence). Partial CDR3 DNA: TGCAGTGCGCCGGACAGGGTAGACTATGGC. Translation gives CSAPDRVDYG. From start to end, the CDR3 is CSAPDRVDYGYTF.

About this clone itself: Read sequence stops 3 residues before the CDR3 end, and the germline J gene provides the missing end. The J gene is TRBJ1-5, the V gene TRBV10-3; 8 bases align to TRBD1. This CDR3 comprises 15 residues. Germline assignment: CDR1 ENHRY and CDR2 SYGVKD. Losses at the gene ends were 5 bases for V and 2 bases for J; bases not matched to a gene: 5. The CDR3 loop reads CAISRQGMGNQPQHF. The sequenced CDR3 bases are TGTGCCATCAGTCGACAGGGGATGGGCAATCAGCCC.

Concerning this clone itself: Sequencing ends 3 residues short of the CDR3 end; the germline J gene provides the rest. The chain links TRBV11-2 to TRBJ2-3; 8 nucleotides align to TRBD1. This CDR3 contains 15 residues. The germline V gene has CDR1 SGHAT and CDR2 FQNNGV. The V gene end was trimmed by 5 bases and the J gene end by 2 bases; junction bases not matched to a gene: 6. CDR3 bases read: TGTGCCAGCAGCCTCGACAGGGGTACCACAGATACG. Translation gives CASSLDRGTTDT. The CDR3 in full is CASSLDRGTTDTQYF.

Of note for this clone: From the germline J gene comes the end of the CDR3, since the read stops 3 residues before it. The chain employs TRBV2 and TRBJ2-3; tentative D call: TRBD2 (5 bases). The germline gives CDR1 SNHLY, CDR2 FYNNEI. The CDR3 has 15 residues. The germline V and J ends were trimmed by 4 bases and 0 bases, with 11 bases remaining between them. CDR3 DNA (partial): TGTGCCAGCAGTGCAATGCGGACTAGCACAGATACG. Its protein is CASSAMRTSTDT. From start to end, the CDR3 is CASSAMRTSTDTQYF. Looking up the rest from reference TRBV2 and TRBJ2-3 gives the full variable domain: EPEVTQTPSHQVTQMGQEVILRCVPISNHLYFYWYRQILGQKVEFLVSFYNNEISEKSEIFDDQFSVERPDGSNFTLKIRSTKLEDSAMYFCASSAMRTSTDTQYFGPGTRLTVL.

Incomplete CDR3 DNA: TGTGCCAGCAGGGCCACTAGCGACGACGAG. Amino acids: CASRATSDDE. The complete CDR3 sequence is CASRATSDDEQYF. The chain recombines TRBV4-2 with TRBJ2-7, with 7 bases lining up with TRBD2. The read ends 3 residues before the CDR3 terminus; that terminus is restored from the germline J gene. The CDR3 spans 13 residues. J gave up 5 bases and V 6 bases, and 7 bases lay outside the gene matches. Germline V gene data show CDR1 as LGHNA and CDR2 as YNFKEQ.

Regarding this clone: The read ends 3 residues before the CDR3 terminus; that terminus is restored from the germline J gene. The chain uses TRBV7-2 and TRBJ1-2; a weak D match, TRBD1 (6 bases). The CDR3 consists of 14 residues. Per germline, CDR1 SGHTA and CDR2 FQGNSA. CDR3 region: CASSLVSGQLDYTF. The CDR3 DNA, read in part, is TGTGCCAGCAGCTTAGTAAGCGGACAGCTGGAC.

Notes on this clone: The read finishes 3 residues shy of the CDR3 end, and the germline J gene is used to complete it. This sequence joins TRBV29-1 and TRBJ2-1, with D tentatively TRBD1 (6 bases). V shed 7 bases and J shed 7 bases, with 17 bases lying between them. The germline V gene has CDR1 SQVTM and CDR2 ANQGSEA. This CDR3 has 13 amino acids. The CDR3 here is CSGGQGQRNEQFF. CDR3 bases read: TGCAGCGGGGGGCAGGGCCAAAGGAATGAG.

Worth noting for this clone: The DNA ends 3 residues before the CDR3 does, and the rest of the CDR3 is filled in from the germline J gene. The V gene is TRBV20-1, the J gene TRBJ1-6; 9 bases map to TRBD1. Trimming took 3 bases from V and 1 from J; bases not matched to a gene: 16. The CDR3 sequence is 20 residues long. The germline CDR1 and CDR2 sequences are DFQATT and SNEGSKA (reference sequence). CDR3 DNA (partial): TGCAGTGCTAGGGTCCCCGGGACAGGGAATCGGTGGTCCTATAATTCACCC. Its protein is CSARVPGTGNRWSYNSP. The full-length CDR3 reads as CSARVPGTGNRWSYNSPLHF.

For this clone: The read ends 3 residues early relative to the CDR3; the germline J gene fills the gap. The chain is built from TRBV20-1 and TRBJ1-6; D gene uncertain. CDR1 DFQATT and CDR2 SNEGSKA come from the germline V gene (reference sequence). The germline V and J ends were trimmed by 3 bases and 7 bases, with 10 bases remaining between them. The CDR3 covers 13 residues. The part of the CDR3 DNA that was read is TGCAGTGCTAGCGAACGGTTGAATTCACCC. Its protein product is CSASERLNSP. The CDR3, in full, reads CSASERLNSPLHF.

Details on this clone: Read coverage stops 3 residues before the CDR3 terminus; the germline J gene supplies the remainder. The V and J genes are TRBV30 and TRBJ1-6, with unresolved D. The V and J ends lost 0 bases and 0 bases respectively, with 6 bases between them. CDR3 size: 15 residues. The germline V gene has CDR1 GTSNPN and CDR2 SVGIG (reference sequence). The covered CDR3 bases are TGTGCCTGGAGTGTTTACAGCTCCTATAATTCACCC. Translation gives CAWSVYSSYNSP. The full CDR3 sequence reads CAWSVYSSYNSPLHF. The entire variable domain, with the rest obtained from reference TRBV30 and TRBJ1-6, is as follows: SQTIHQWPATLVQPVGSPLSLECTVEGTSNPNLYWYRQAAGRGLQLLFYSVGIGQISSEVPQNLSASRPQDRQFILSSKKLLLSDSGFYLCAWSVYSSYNSPLHFGNGTRLTVT.

Worth noting for this clone: The read stops 3 residues short of the end of the CDR3; the missing end is completed from the germline J gene. The chain has TRBV24-1 and TRBJ2-7; D ambiguous. The CDR3 covers 13 residues. V lost 5 bases and J lost 3, with 10 bases in between. CDR1 and CDR2 from the germline V gene are KGHDR and SFDVKD. This CDR3 is CATSGNNVYEQYF. Partial CDR3 DNA: TGTGCCACCAGTGGAAACAACGTCTACGAG.

Note on this clone: The read comes to an end 3 residues before the CDR3 does, leaving the germline J gene to fill in the end. The genes are TRBV20-1 and TRBJ2-2, with D possibly TRBD1 on 7 matching bases. From germline, CDR1 is DFQATT and CDR2 SNEGSKA (reference sequence). V lost 6 bases and J lost 3, with 14 bases in between. The length of the CDR3 is 14 residues. CDR3 DNA, as far as it was read: TGCAGTGCCAGGGGGACTTCTTACACCGGGGAG. Translation: CSARGTSYTGE. The full-length CDR3 reads as CSARGTSYTGELFF.

Details on this clone: The CDR3 goes on 3 residues after the read ends, and that part is filled in from the germline J gene. The chain employs TRBV20-1 and TRBJ2-3; TRBD2 matches 7 bases. Per germline, CDR1 DFQATT and CDR2 SNEGSKA (reference sequence). The CDR3 totals 14 residues. J lost 3 bases, V lost 4 bases, and 7 bases had no gene match. CDR3 bases read: TGCAGTGCTACCTGGGGGGGGAGGACAGATACG. Translating it yields CSATWGGRTDT. The CDR3 in full is CSATWGGRTDTQYF.

Of note for this clone: The CDR3 goes on 3 residues after the read ends, and that part is filled in from the germline J gene. V usage is TRBV6-1 and J usage is TRBJ1-2; D might be TRBD1 (6 bases). The germline V gene encodes CDR1 MNHNS and CDR2 SASEGT. The CDR3 consists of 12 residues. The CDR3 DNA, read in part, is TGTGCCAGCAGTGAGGAAAGGGGGGGC. It is translated as CASSEERGG. The complete CDR3 reads CASSEERGGYTF.

The chain's CDR3 is CASSKAFGGQSNEKLFF. The CDR3 DNA, read in part, is TGTGCCAGCAGTAAAGCATTTGGGGGACAGTCTAATGAAAAA. V usage is TRBV25-1 and J usage is TRBJ1-4; TRBD1 agrees at 7 bases. From the germline J gene comes the end of the CDR3, since the read stops 3 residues before it. V shed 5 bases, J shed 3 bases, and the junction held 12 bases outside the gene matches. The length of the CDR3 is 17 residues. Germline assignment: CDR1 MGHDK and CDR2 SYGVNS.

For this clone: The read stops 3 residues short of the end of the CDR3; the missing end is completed from the germline J gene. The rearrangement joins TRBV28 to TRBJ2-1, with 12 bases identical to TRBD1. Trimming at V came to 3 bases and at J to 8 bases, leaving 5 bases not matched to a gene. In germline, CDR1 is MDHEN, CDR2 SYDVKM. This CDR3 has 15 residues. This chain's CDR3 is CASSFRGQGAYEQFF. The CDR3 DNA, read in part, is TGTGCCAGCAGTTTCAGGGGACAGGGGGCCTATGAG.

As regards this clone: The read gets to within 3 residues of the CDR3 end, and the germline J gene fills in the rest. This chain connects TRBV5-1 to TRBJ2-7; D is ambiguous. Germline V lookup: CDR1 SGHRS, CDR2 YFSETQ. CDR3 length: 13 residues. Between the trimmed V and J ends, which lost 1 base and 2 bases, there was a span of 7 bases. The part of the CDR3 DNA that was read is TGCGCCAGCAGCTTGCTACCTACCTACGAG. Its translation: CASSLLPTYE. The full-length CDR3 reads as CASSLLPTYEQYF.

Concerning this clone itself: The CDR3 end falls 3 residues outside the read, so it is completed with the germline J gene. This rearrangement joins TRBV7-2 to TRBJ1-2, with 8 bases fitting TRBD1. The CDR3 has 15 residues. V lost 5 bases and J lost 0; bases outside the gene matches: 5. Germline V lookup: CDR1 SGHTA, CDR2 FQGNSA. Partial CDR3 DNA: TGTGCCAGCAGCGCAGACAGGGGACCTAACTATGGC. It codes for CASSADRGPNYG. The entire CDR3 is CASSADRGPNYGYTF.

For this clone: The read terminates 3 residues ahead of where the CDR3 ends, so the germline J gene completes it. The chain couples TRBV20-1 to TRBJ2-7, with 7 bases lining up with TRBD1. After removal of 6 bases from V and 2 bases from J, the junction contained 13 bases not matched to a gene. CDR1 and CDR2 from the germline V gene are DFQATT and SNEGSKA (reference sequence). This CDR3 contains 15 residues. The sequenced CDR3 bases are TGCAGTGCCCCCCTTTCGCTCGGACAGGCCTACGAG. It is translated as CSAPLSLGQAYE. In full, the CDR3 reads CSAPLSLGQAYEQYF.

On this clone itself: The sequence runs out 3 residues before the end of the CDR3; the remainder is reconstructed from the germline J gene. The chain employs TRBV12-3 or TRBV12-4 and TRBJ1-2, with a weak D call TRBD1 (6 bases). V shed 2 bases and J shed 5 bases, with 9 bases lying between them. The CDR3 runs to 13 residues. CDR3 DNA, as far as it was read: TGTGCCAGCAGTTTACAGGGGAGTTATGGC. Translated, it gives CASSLQGSYG. The CDR3 reads in full as CASSLQGSYGYTF.

In the case of this clone: Read sequence stops 3 residues before the CDR3 end, and the germline J gene provides the missing end. The chain uses TRBV20-1 and TRBJ2-5; 7 nucleotides align to TRBD1. The CDR3 extends over 14 amino acids. CDR1 is DFQATT and CDR2 is SNEGSKA in the germline V gene (reference sequence). Trimming at V came to 6 bases and at J to 5 bases, leaving 12 bases not matched to a gene. CDR3 DNA (partial): TGCAGTGCCAGTGGACAGGACAGTAGGGAGACC. As protein: CSASGQDSRET. The complete CDR3 sequence is CSASGQDSRETQYF.

Remarks on this clone: The CDR3 extends 3 residues past the end of the read, so its final part is completed from the germline J gene. This chain links TRBV20-1 with TRBJ1-2; D ambiguous. This CDR3 spans 19 amino acids. Germline CDR1 reads DFQATT; CDR2 reads SNEGSKA (reference sequence). The CDR3 here is CSARQLVGLAGGPGNDYTF. CDR3 DNA, as far as it was read: TGCAGTGCTAGACAACTGGTCGGACTAGCGGGAGGGCCGGGCAATGAC.